This TCR beta chain was sequenced in a study of beta chain features in type 1 diabetes. Expressed TCRB transcripts got sequenced, as all isolated RNA was reverse transcribed. Only in-frame clones appear in the TCRdb table, and some are missing; sequencing was by immunoSEQ multiplex PCR. The table records hundreds of thousands of clones, less than 20% of them present only once. The collection from each donor was one heparinised blood draw averaging roughly 100 mL. This clone turned up a few times. V was shortened by 5 bases and J by 2 bases, with 16 bases between the two germline ends. CDR3 length: 16 residues. CDR1 MNHEY and CDR2 SMNVEV come from the germline V gene (reference sequence).

The TCR was taken from a man aged 18 to 35 in good health. What was sequenced was naive CD4+ T cells from blood. V gene TRBV27 combines with J gene TRBJ1-5; a possible D gene is TRBD1 (5 bases). The DNA for the CDR3 is TGTGCCAGCAGTCCTCGGGGGAGGGGTGGCAATCAGCCCCAGCATTTT. This codes for CASSPRGRGGNQPQHF.